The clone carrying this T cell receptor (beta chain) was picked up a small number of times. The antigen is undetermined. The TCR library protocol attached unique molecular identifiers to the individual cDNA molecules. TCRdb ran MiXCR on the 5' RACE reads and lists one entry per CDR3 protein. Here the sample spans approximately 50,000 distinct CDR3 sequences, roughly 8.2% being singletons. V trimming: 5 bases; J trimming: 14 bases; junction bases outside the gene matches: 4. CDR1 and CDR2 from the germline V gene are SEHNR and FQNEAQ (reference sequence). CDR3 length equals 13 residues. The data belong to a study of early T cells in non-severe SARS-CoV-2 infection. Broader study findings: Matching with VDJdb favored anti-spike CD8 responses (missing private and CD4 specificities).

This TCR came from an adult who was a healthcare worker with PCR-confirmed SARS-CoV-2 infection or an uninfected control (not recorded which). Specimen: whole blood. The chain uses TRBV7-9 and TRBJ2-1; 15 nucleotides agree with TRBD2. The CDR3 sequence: CASSLRTSGGEFF. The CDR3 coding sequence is TGTGCCAGCAGCCTTCGGACTAGCGGGGGGGAGTTCTTC.